Sequencing of this T cell receptor (beta chain) was carried out in a study of human T cells and chemical hapten exposure. Study-level findings and limits: TCRs above 1 in 1000 frequency stayed constant with DPC sensitization.

Time point reported: pre-sensitization, week 0. As for treatment: therapeutic diphenylcyclopropenone sensitization with weekly scalp DPC. TCRdb reprocessed the RACE reads via MiXCR and lists one record per CDR3 protein. The table shows roughly 100,000 distinct CDR3 sequences, with nearly 10% occurring only once. This CDR3 spans 14 amino acids. With V trimmed by 0 bases and J by 4 bases, 2 bases remained unmatched. Germline V CDR1 and CDR2: SQVTM, ANQGSEA. This clonotype was seen at least ten times. Its antigen is not known. The clonotype was recovered from a woman aged 40 to 55 with alopecia areata. Some clones in this sample may be carry-over from other donors' samples. The sample in question was whole blood, obtained in connection with sensitization to the hapten diphenylcyclopropenone (DPC). The V and J genes are TRBV29-1 and TRBJ2-1; 8 bases agree with TRBD1. CDR3 coding DNA: TGCAGCGTTGAAGACCGGGACAGGTACAATGAGCAGTTCTTC. Translated, it gives CSVEDRDRYNEQFF.